A single sample is the source of the 23 T cell receptor beta chains below, sequenced in a study of regulatory T cells in long-lasting Graves disease. Assembly of TCR beta libraries relied on iRepertoire HTBI primers together with Arm-PCR of CDR3 regions. TCRdb re-called the multiplex PCR reads with MiXCR, one entry per CDR3 protein. The repertoire consists of about 470,000 distinct CDR3 sequences, with under 20% occurring once and the leading ten covering roughly an eighth. Time point defined: newly diagnosed GD, antithyroid drugs for less than 3 months. Preparation of the TCR library used RNA extracted from PBMCs. This same sample was also part of a study on T cells in Graves' hyperthyroidism and ophthalmopathy.

The starting material was peripheral blood mononuclear cells (PBMCs), obtained at new diagnosis, from a patient treated with antithyroid drugs. These TCRs come from a man aged 35 to 55 with Graves disease.

This clonotype was counted many times. J is TRBJ2-7 and V is TRBV20-1; a possible D gene is TRBD2 (6 bases). Germline V CDR1 and CDR2: DFQATT, SNEGSKA (reference sequence). CDR3 length equals 12 residues. Trimming took 4 bases from V and 6 from J, leaving 13 bases between them. The CDR3 DNA sequence: TGCAGTGCTAATCTCCGGGAGAGCGAGCAGTACTTC. Translated: CSANLRESEQYF.

This clonotype was counted ten times or more. The J gene is TRBJ1-2, the V gene TRBV12-3 or TRBV12-4; D not resolved. The CDR3 sequence is 12 residues long. Deletions cut 6 bases from V and 7 bases from J, with 12 bases between. CDR3 region: CASRPGYGGYTF. The CDR3 bases are TGTGCCAGCAGGCCCGGATACGGTGGCTACACCTTC.

In this sample, this clonotype turned up many times. The gene calls are TRBV5-5 and TRBJ1-3; D is uncertain. This CDR3 region has 18 residues. The V and J ends lost 0 bases and 0 bases respectively, with 16 bases between them. Germline V gives CDR1 SGHKS, CDR2 YYEKEE (reference sequence). The CDR3 loop is CASSLVVLGRSSGNTIYF. In nucleotides, the CDR3 is TGTGCCAGCAGCTTGGTGGTTTTAGGGAGAAGCTCTGGAAACACCATATATTTT.

This clonotype was observed a few times. This chain links TRBV30 with TRBJ2-1; the D gene could be TRBD1 or TRBD2 (5 bases each). The CDR3 is 16 residues long. The V and J ends lost 4 bases and 7 bases respectively, with 23 bases between them. Germline CDR1 is GTSNPN and CDR2 is SVGIG (reference sequence). CDR3 coding DNA: TGTGCCTGGACTCCCAGAGGGACCATAAATCGGAATGAGCAGTTCTTC. Translation gives CAWTPRGTINRNEQFF.

This clonotype was detected ten times or more. The V call is TRBV7-3, the J call TRBJ2-7; possible D gene TRBD1, 5 bases. The V end was cut by 2 bases, the J end by 1 base, with 9 bases between. Germline CDR1 and CDR2: SGHTA and FQGTGA. The length of the CDR3 is 14 residues. The CDR3 loop reads CASSLSQGSYEQYF. CDR3 DNA: TGTGCCAGCAGCTTATCGCAGGGATCCTACGAGCAGTACTTC.

The chain links TRBV7-3 to TRBJ2-2; 9 nucleotides match TRBD2. Trimming removed 0 bases from V and 5 bases from J; junction bases left unmatched: 7. CDR1 is SGHTA and CDR2 is FQGTGA in the germline V gene. The CDR3 is 17 residues long. The CDR3 is CASSLTPAGGGTGELFF. CDR3 in DNA: TGTGCCAGCAGCTTAACCCCAGCGGGAGGCGGGACCGGGGAGCTGTTTTTT.

This clonotype was found many times. This chain links TRBV6-1 with TRBJ1-5; possible D gene TRBD1, 5 bases. This CDR3 has 13 amino acids. V lost 7 bases and J lost 3, with 10 bases in between. Per the germline V gene, CDR1 is MNHNS and CDR2 is SASEGT. The CDR3 sequence is CASNSGANQPQHF. The CDR3 coding sequence is TGTGCCAGCAACTCCGGGGCCAATCAGCCCCAGCATTTT.

This chain uses TRBV20-1 with TRBJ1-1; D may be TRBD1 (5 bases). The CDR3 extends over 12 amino acids. V was trimmed by 0 bases and J by 10 bases, leaving 12 bases between them. From germline, CDR1 is DFQATT and CDR2 SNEGSKA (reference sequence). In DNA form, the CDR3 reads TGCAGTGCTAGAGACGACAGCCAGAGAGCTTTCTTT. Translating it yields CSARDDSQRAFF.

This clonotype was picked up many times. The V and J genes are TRBV12-3 or TRBV12-4 and TRBJ2-1, with D unresolved. The CDR3 is 14 amino acids. V was pared by 4 bases and J by 0 bases, with 7 bases between. The CDR3 region has the DNA TGTGCCAGCAGTTGGCGGAGCTCCTACAATGAGCAGTTCTTC. Encoded protein: CASSWRSSYNEQFF.

This clonotype was picked up many times. The rearrangement links TRBV11-3 to TRBJ2-3, with D possibly matching TRBD2 (6 bases). The CDR3 contains 16 residues. CDR1 and CDR2 (germline): SGHNT, YENEEA. Trimming left V 0 bases short and J 1 base short, with 11 bases between. The CDR3 region has the DNA TGTGCCAGCAGCTTAGAAGTGGAGCGGGGCACAGATACGCAGTATTTT. It codes for CASSLEVERGTDTQYF.

Many counts were recorded for this clonotype. The chain has TRBV20-1 and TRBJ2-7, with 9 bases aligning to TRBD1. V was clipped by 3 bases and J by 4 bases; unmatched bases: 13. Germline CDR1 reads DFQATT; CDR2 reads SNEGSKA (reference sequence). The CDR3 consists of 16 residues. CDR3 sequence: CSASDRDRESEYEQYF. In nucleotides, the CDR3 is TGCAGTGCTAGCGACCGGGACAGGGAATCAGAATACGAGCAGTACTTC.

This clonotype has at least ten counts. The chain's CDR3 is CASLLSGGGTDTQYF. CDR3 bases: TGTGCCAGCTTGCTTAGCGGGGGCGGCACAGATACGCAGTATTTT. V is TRBV6-1 and J is TRBJ2-3; 9 nucleotides match TRBD2. The CDR3 is 15 residues long. V shed 8 bases and J 1 base; nucleotides not matched to a gene: 7. The germline CDR1 and CDR2 sequences are MNHNS and SASEGT.

This clonotype occurred many times. The V and J genes are TRBV11-2 and TRBJ2-1; tentatively, D is TRBD1 (6 bases). Trimming took 3 bases from V and 7 from J, leaving 13 bases between them. The germline gives CDR1 SGHAT, CDR2 FQNNGV. The CDR3 has 14 amino acids. The CDR3 bases are TGTGCCAGCAGCTTTGACAGGTTTCTTAATGAGCAGTTCTTC. It specifies CASSFDRFLNEQFF. Looking up the rest from reference TRBV11-2 and TRBJ2-1 gives the full variable domain: EAGVAQSPRYKIIEKRQSVAFWCNPISGHATLYWYQQILGQGPKLLIQFQNNGVVDDSQLPKDRFSAERLKGVDSTLKIQPAKLEDSAVYLCASSFDRFLNEQFFGPGTRLTVL.

This rearrangement joins TRBV7-9 to TRBJ2-1; tentative D call: TRBD1 (5 bases). Germline CDR1 SEHNR, CDR2 FQNEAQ (reference sequence). The length of the CDR3 is 15 residues. V gave up 2 bases and J gave up 7 bases, with 15 bases separating them. In DNA form, the CDR3 reads TGTGCCAGCAGCTTAATTCGAACCAAGGGGAATGAGCAGTTCTTC. This encodes CASSLIRTKGNEQFF. The complete variable domain, with remaining parts taken from reference TRBV7-9 and TRBJ2-1, reads DTGVSQNPRHKITKRGQNVTFRCDPISEHNRLYWYRQTLGQGPEFLTYFQNEAQLEKSRLLSDRFSAERPKGSFSTLEIQRTEQGDSAMYLCASSLIRTKGNEQFFGPGTRLTVL.

The chain is built from TRBV5-1 and TRBJ2-7; 9 bases are a match to TRBD2. The CDR3 is made up of 16 amino acids. The germline gives CDR1 SGHRS, CDR2 YFSETQ. V lost 2 bases and J lost 4; bases outside the gene matches: 10. As DNA, the CDR3 is TGCGCCAGCAGCTTCGTAGCGGGAGAGAGGAAGTACGAGCAGTACTTC. It encodes CASSFVAGERKYEQYF.

This clonotype was seen only a few times. CDR3 amino acids: CASSIISNSPLHF. The CDR3 region has the DNA TGTGCCAGCAGTATCATCTCAAATTCACCCCTCCACTTT. The chain joins TRBV28 to TRBJ1-6; D not resolved. The CDR3 has 13 amino acids. Trimming stripped 5 bases from V and 7 bases from J, with 9 bases between. CDR1 is MDHEN, CDR2 SYDVKM, per germline.

This clonotype was detected a few times. A much larger clone differs from this one at a single base, so this may be a read error. This chain links TRBV7-3 with TRBJ1-1; D unclear. V gave up 2 bases and J gave up 1 base, with 5 bases separating them. This CDR3 is 13 amino acids long. Looked up from germline, CDR1 is SGHTA and CDR2 is FQGTGA. The CDR3 DNA is TGTGCCAGCAGCTTACGGCCGAACACTGAAGCTTTCTTT. It encodes CASSLRPNTEAFF.

This clonotype was recorded at least ten times. V and J are TRBV3-1 and TRBJ1-1; D is perhaps TRBD1 (6 bases). The CDR3 covers 16 residues. Germline assignment: CDR1 LGHDT and CDR2 YNNKEL (reference sequence). Trimming pared 4 bases from V and 2 bases from J, leaving 17 bases between. CDR3 DNA: TGTGCCAGCAGCCCTGACGGTGGGACACGTAACACTGAAGCTTTCTTT. It translates to CASSPDGGTRNTEAFF.

This clonotype was observed many times. The chain recombines TRBV30 with TRBJ2-7, with D perhaps TRBD1 (5 bases). The V end lost 5 bases, the J end lost 3 bases, and 17 bases lay between the germline ends. Germline lookup yields CDR1 GTSNPN and CDR2 SVGIG (reference sequence). The CDR3 extends over 14 amino acids. The CDR3 here is CAWAKGAQGYEQYF. The CDR3 nucleotides are TGTGCCTGGGCTAAAGGAGCCCAGGGCTACGAGCAGTACTTC.

This clonotype occurred many times. This chain joins TRBV20-1 and TRBJ1-1; D unclear. The CDR3 totals 12 residues. Deletions cut 5 bases from V and 8 bases from J, with 15 bases between. Germline CDR1 and CDR2: DFQATT and SNEGSKA (reference sequence). The CDR3 reads CSASGVGNEAFF. The CDR3 region has the DNA TGCAGTGCTTCGGGCGTCGGAAACGAAGCTTTCTTT.

The rearrangement links TRBV29-1 to TRBJ1-2; no definite D call. In germline, CDR1 is SQVTM, CDR2 ANQGSEA. V was trimmed by 0 bases and J by 3 bases, leaving 8 bases between them. This CDR3 is built from 13 residues. Written as DNA, the CDR3 is TGCAGCGTTGAAGATCTTTCGCACTATGGCTACACCTTC. It is translated as CSVEDLSHYGYTF.

The chain has TRBV11-2 and TRBJ2-7; 12 bases map to TRBD2. Germline V gene sequence: CDR1 SGHAT, CDR2 FQNNGV. V lost 5 bases, J lost 7 bases, and 9 bases stayed unmatched. The CDR3 is 15 amino acids. The CDR3 sequence is CASSRRLAGAWEQYF. The DNA for the CDR3 is TGTGCCAGCAGCAGACGACTAGCGGGAGCTTGGGAGCAGTACTTC. Full variable domain (missing parts from reference TRBV11-2 and TRBJ2-7): EAGVAQSPRYKIIEKRQSVAFWCNPISGHATLYWYQQILGQGPKLLIQFQNNGVVDDSQLPKDRFSAERLKGVDSTLKIQPAKLEDSAVYLCASSRRLAGAWEQYFGPGTRLTVT.

The rearrangement links TRBV7-3 to TRBJ2-7; 8 nucleotides agree with TRBD1. The trim removed 5 bases at V and 3 bases at J, leaving 12 bases unmatched. The germline CDR1 and CDR2 sequences are SGHTA and FQGTGA. The CDR3 spans 16 residues. CDR3 coding DNA: TGTGCCAGCAGCCTCGACTCAGGACAGGGCCTCTACGAGCAGTACTTC. Amino acids: CASSLDSGQGLYEQYF.